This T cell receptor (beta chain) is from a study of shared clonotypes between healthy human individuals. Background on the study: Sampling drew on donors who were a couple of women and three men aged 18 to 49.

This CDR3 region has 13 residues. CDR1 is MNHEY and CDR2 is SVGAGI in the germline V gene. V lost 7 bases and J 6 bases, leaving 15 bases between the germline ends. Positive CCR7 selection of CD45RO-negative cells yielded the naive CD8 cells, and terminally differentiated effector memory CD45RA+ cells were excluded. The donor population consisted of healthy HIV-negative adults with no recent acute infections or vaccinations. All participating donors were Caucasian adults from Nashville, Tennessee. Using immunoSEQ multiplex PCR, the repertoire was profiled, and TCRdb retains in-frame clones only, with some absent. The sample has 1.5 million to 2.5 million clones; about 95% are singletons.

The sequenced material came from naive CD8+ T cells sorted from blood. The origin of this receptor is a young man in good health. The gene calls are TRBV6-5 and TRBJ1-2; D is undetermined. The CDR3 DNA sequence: TGTGCCAGCACCCCGGACCCTGGAAATGGCTACACCTTC. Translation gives CASTPDPGNGYTF.